This is a list of T cell receptor beta chains from one sample in a study of blood T cells in healthy people across ages. TCRdb independently ran MiXCR on the 5' RACE reads; one entry per CDR3 protein. The sample lists roughly 730,000 distinct CDR3 sequences; approximately 60% were seen once. Material: blood. These receptors all come from a man in his forties in good health. Each CDR3 is given with its conserved first and last residue. The order of the fields is J gene, clone size, D gene, V gene, CDR3 protein, CDR3 DNA. A D gene is named only where the DNA matches it firmly. Clone size is shown for a subset of rows, as once, few, many or a class of expanded clone.

J: TRBJ1-2; size: -; D: -; V: TRBV20-1; CDR3: CSAATGVYGYTF; DNA: TGCAGTGCTGCGACTGGGGTCTATGGCTACACCTTC
J: TRBJ2-1; size: -; D: -; V: TRBV5-1; CDR3: CASSVGAEGNEQFF; DNA: TGCGCCAGCAGCGTGGGGGCAGAGGGCAATGAGCAGTTCTTC
J: TRBJ1-2; size: -; D: TRBD1; V: TRBV5-5; CDR3: CASSLYTQGTHGYTF; DNA: TGTGCCAGCAGCTTATATACACAGGGGACGCATGGCTACACCTTC
J: TRBJ2-3; size: -; D: TRBD2; V: TRBV9; CDR3: CASSVSASGRADTQYF; DNA: TGTGCCAGCAGCGTATCGGCTAGCGGGAGAGCAGATACGCAGTATTTT
J: TRBJ1-5; size: -; D: TRBD1; V: TRBV6-2/TRBV6-3; CDR3: CASSYSRDRGNQPQHF; DNA: TGTGCCAGCAGTTACTCTAGGGACAGGGGTAATCAGCCCCAGCATTTT
J: TRBJ2-1; size: -; D: TRBD2; V: TRBV9; CDR3: CASSPRSGANNEQFF; DNA: TGTGCCAGCAGCCCCCGTAGCGGGGCCAACAATGAGCAGTTCTTC
J: TRBJ2-3; size: -; D: TRBD2; V: TRBV9; CDR3: CASATSGRAGYADTQYF; DNA: TGTGCCAGCGCGACTAGCGGGAGGGCCGGATATGCAGATACGCAGTATTTT
J: TRBJ2-5; size: many; D: -; V: TRBV19; CDR3: CASRQSGETQYF; DNA: TGTGCCAGTAGACAATCCGGAGAGACCCAGTACTTC
J: TRBJ2-7; size: -; D: TRBD2; V: TRBV28; CDR3: CASSFGGRENEQYF; DNA: TGTGCCAGCAGTTTTGGCGGGAGGGAGAACGAGCAGTACTTC
J: TRBJ2-3; size: -; D: -; V: TRBV4-1; CDR3: CASSPPPPSSTDTQYF; DNA: TGCGCCAGCAGCCCCCCGCCACCCTCTAGCACAGATACGCAGTATTTT
J: TRBJ2-1; size: -; D: -; V: TRBV5-1; CDR3: CASSLGDSAYNEQFF; DNA: TGCGCCAGCAGCTTGGGGGATTCGGCCTACAATGAGCAGTTCTTC
J: TRBJ2-2; size: few; D: TRBD2; V: TRBV4-2; CDR3: CASSPGTSDTGELFF; DNA: TGTGCCAGCAGCCCCGGGACTAGCGACACCGGGGAGCTGTTTTTT
J: TRBJ2-3; size: few; D: TRBD2; V: TRBV15; CDR3: CATSRDPTGTSDVDTQYF; DNA: TGTGCCACCAGCAGAGACCCGACCGGGACTAGCGACGTAGATACGCAGTATTTT
J: TRBJ1-2; size: -; D: TRBD1; V: TRBV6-2/TRBV6-3; CDR3: CASSTGTAYRLNYGYTF; DNA: TGTGCCAGCAGTACCGGGACAGCTTACCGACTTAACTATGGCTACACCTTC
J: TRBJ2-6; size: -; D: -; V: TRBV9; CDR3: CASSVAEQGPFSGANVLTF; DNA: TGTGCCAGCAGCGTAGCTGAACAGGGACCCTTCTCTGGGGCCAACGTCCTGACTTTT
J: TRBJ2-3; size: -; D: -; V: TRBV5-1; CDR3: CASSLVSASTDTQYF; DNA: TGCGCCAGCAGCTTAGTTTCTGCTAGCACAGATACGCAGTATTTT
J: TRBJ2-3; size: -; D: -; V: TRBV24-1; CDR3: CATSDLDDTQYF; DNA: TGTGCCACCAGTGATTTGGATGATACGCAGTATTTT
J: TRBJ2-1; size: few; D: TRBD2; V: TRBV29-1; CDR3: CSVEDLAGGYNEQFF; DNA: TGCAGCGTTGAGGATCTAGCGGGTGGTTACAATGAGCAGTTCTTC
J: TRBJ2-1; size: -; D: TRBD2; V: TRBV20-1; CDR3: CSARMGRGTYNEQFF; DNA: TGCAGTGCTAGAATGGGGCGGGGGACCTACAATGAGCAGTTCTTC
J: TRBJ2-7; size: -; D: -; V: TRBV10-3; CDR3: CAITPGQTYNEQYF; DNA: TGTGCCATTACCCCCGGACAGACCTACAATGAGCAGTACTTC
J: TRBJ1-2; size: -; D: -; V: TRBV7-9; CDR3: CASSLEPYDSLGYGYTF; DNA: TGTGCCAGCAGCTTAGAGCCTTATGACAGTCTGGGCTATGGCTACACCTTC
J: TRBJ2-6; size: -; D: -; V: TRBV4-2; CDR3: CASSHLDPGSGANVLTF; DNA: TGTGCCAGCAGCCACCTTGACCCGGGGTCCGGGGCCAACGTCCTGACTTTC
J: TRBJ2-1; size: -; D: -; V: TRBV6-1; CDR3: CASSEGGGADEQFF; DNA: TGTGCCAGCAGTGAGGGGGGCGGGGCGGATGAGCAGTTTTTC
J: TRBJ1-1; size: -; D: -; V: TRBV10-3; CDR3: CAISGGFPEAFF; DNA: TGTGCCATCAGCGGGGGATTCCCTGAAGCTTTCTTT
J: TRBJ2-1; size: -; D: -; V: TRBV20-1; CDR3: CSPGDNEQFF; DNA: TGCAGTCCCGGAGACAATGAGCAGTTCTTC